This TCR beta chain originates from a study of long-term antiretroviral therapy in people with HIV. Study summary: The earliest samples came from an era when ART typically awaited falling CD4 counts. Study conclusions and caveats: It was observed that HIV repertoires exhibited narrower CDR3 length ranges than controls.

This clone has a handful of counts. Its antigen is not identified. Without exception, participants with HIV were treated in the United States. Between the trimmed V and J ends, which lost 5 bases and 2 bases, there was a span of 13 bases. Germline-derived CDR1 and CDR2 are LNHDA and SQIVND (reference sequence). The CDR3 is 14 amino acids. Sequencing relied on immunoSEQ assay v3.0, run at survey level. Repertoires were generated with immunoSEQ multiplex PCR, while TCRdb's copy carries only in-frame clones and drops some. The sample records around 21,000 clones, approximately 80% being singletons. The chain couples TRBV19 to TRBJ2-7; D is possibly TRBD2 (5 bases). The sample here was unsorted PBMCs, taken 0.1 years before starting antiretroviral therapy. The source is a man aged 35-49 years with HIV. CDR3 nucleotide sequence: TGTGCCAGTAGTCCGGTGTGGGGAGCCTACGAGCAGTACTTC. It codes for CASSPVWGAYEQYF.